This T cell receptor (beta chain) derives from a study of blood T cells in healthy people across ages. Per the germline V gene, CDR1 is LGHDT and CDR2 is YNNKEL (reference sequence). The ends were cut back, 1 base at V and 1 base at J, with 10 bases in the middle. The CDR3 is 15 residues long. This clonotype was observed a few times. A sample-barcoded 5' primer and a J-beta primer mix were used in a second PCR of roughly 7 to 12 cycles. TCRdb fed the 5' RACE reads into MiXCR, producing one record per CDR3 protein. This table has about 780,000 distinct CDR3 sequences, more than 25% appearing once. The same data also went into a second study, on T cells of mothers and their children.

V gene TRBV3-1 combines with J gene TRBJ2-5; tentative D call: TRBD1 (5 bases). The source is a boy younger than 18 in good health. Sequencing input: blood. As DNA, the CDR3 is TGTGCCAGCAGCCAAGGACAGACTTTCCAAGAGACCCAGTACTTC. Amino acid sequence: CASSQGQTFQETQYF.